This TCR beta chain was sequenced for a study of T cells after yellow fever vaccination. Study-level background: SMART-Seq v4 Ultra Low Input prepared the low-cell-number fractions.

Study observations and caveats: FACS-sorted repertoires might harbor abundant contaminating clonotypes from the bulk population. There was a small share of clonotypes that showed up in both the CD4 and CD8 compartments.

Researchers made TCR cDNA using 5'RACE template switching, and this step added a universal primer site and UMIs. TCRdb reprocessed the 5' RACE reads with MiXCR, giving one entry per CDR3 protein. Of about 130,000 distinct CDR3 sequences listed, around 6.3% were seen once; the top ten hold more than 0.6%. In its sample, this clonotype was seen a few times. Its antigen is not known. V lost 2 bases and J lost 6; bases outside the gene matches: 4. The CDR3 covers 14 residues. Germline lookup yields CDR1 DFQATT and CDR2 SNEGSKA (reference sequence). The chain employs TRBV20-1 and TRBJ1-5; TRBD1 agrees at 10 bases. The clonotype originates from a man aged 25 to 45 who received the YFV17D yellow fever vaccine. The sample was CD4+ T cells sorted from PBMCs, taken 10 days after the yellow fever booster vaccination. Written as DNA, the CDR3 is TGCAGTGCTAGACTCGGGACAGGGGCTCAGCCCCAGCATTTT. This encodes CSARLGTGAQPQHF.